This TCR beta chain was recorded in a study of blood T cell repertoires in COVID-19 (dated by TCRdb to 2018 to 2020). As for the study more broadly: Samples covering the acute and convalescent phases of COVID-19 were provided by collaborators in the United States, Italy and Spain. Where HLA class I and class II types were available, the types were taken from metadata supplied by the sample provider, not from assay-based typing. Nearly every sample came with metadata listing a de-identified subject ID, COVID-19 status, age in years and sex. The dataset comprised deeply sampled blood TCRbeta repertoires from subjects exposed to, actively infected with, or recovered from COVID-19. Samples were obtained from the ongoing ImmuneRACE study (first 160 participants) and from over 1,000 subjects provided by 6 global collaborators. The prospective study material was composed of cDNA or gDNA derived from T cells, B-cell-depleted T cells, or PBMCs. The repertoires were released in a freely available public database intended as a resource for research on the immune response to SARS-CoV-2.

TCRbeta CDR3 regions were amplified from genomic DNA using the immunoSEQ Assay, a bias-controlled multiplex PCR. The study's own analysis went as follows. Within the assay, amplification of reference gene primers was used to estimate how many nucleated cells each sample contained. To quantify the absolute abundance of each unique TCRbeta CDR3 rearrangement, sequence reads were collapsed and filtered. Productive Simpson clonality was computed per sample as the square root of Simpson's diversity index over productive rearrangements. TCRdb took this table from immuneACCESS and kept in-frame rearrangements with V and J called. Such tables lack part of the clones; where checked against another copy, unresolved V genes explain under half of the gap, and the rest is unexplained. The D gene and trimming were derived from the DNA, and the V and J assignments and clone size from that table. The sample profile shows nearly 300,000 clones; approximately 90% of them were found once. The ten largest clones take up 6.9% of the sample.

Samples from volunteer blood donors who had recovered from COVID-19 were contributed by a second Seattle source. The collaborating institutions used their own protocols to collect whole blood in K2EDTA tubes. For TCRbeta analysis, collaborators shipped samples in one of three forms: frozen whole blood, isolated PBMCs, or DNA extracted from either of those sample types. As concerns this clone: Its binding antigen is unknown. No base quality information exists; no much larger clone differs at one position.

V has 0 bases trimmed and J has 6 bases trimmed; junction bases matching no gene number 1. The CDR3 holds 14 amino acids from the cysteine to the phenylalanine. Here the CDR3 DNA is all that survives: 42 bases in frame from base 1. CDR1 and CDR2 were assigned from the germline V gene as SGHRS and YFSETQ. General conclusions and limits of the study: How much clinical and demographic metadata was included differed by source and by participant, and the metadata was provided uncurated.

The sequenced sample was peripheral blood. The clonotype originates from a woman younger than 45 who had recovered from COVID-19. The V and J genes are TRBV5-1 and TRBJ2-4; TRBD1 matches 9 bases in the middle. The base sequence is TGCGCCAGCAGCTTGGACAGGGGGCGAAACATTCAGTACTTC. This codes for CASSLDRGRNIQYF.